The 31 T cell receptor beta chains below all came from one sample that was sequenced in a study of regulatory T cells in long-lasting Graves disease. Construction of TCR beta libraries relied on iRepertoire HTBI primers and on Arm-PCR targeting CDR3 regions. In TCRdb, the multiplex PCR reads were re-called with MiXCR into one record per CDR3 protein. The table lists approximately 400,000 distinct CDR3 sequences, roughly a sixth of them singletons. Time point of the sample: newly diagnosed GD, antithyroid drugs for less than 3 months. There was RNA extracted from PBMCs, and the TCR library was made from it. The sequenced sample was peripheral blood mononuclear cells (PBMCs), obtained at new diagnosis, from a patient treated with antithyroid drugs. These receptors were obtained from a female donor with Graves disease.

V usage is TRBV28 and J usage is TRBJ2-7; TRBD1 agrees at 7 bases. This CDR3 comprises 13 residues. V was pared by 9 bases and J by 2 bases, with 7 bases of the junction left unmatched. Germline V gene lookup returns CDR1 MDHEN and CDR2 SYDVKM. The CDR3 protein is CASNRGPTYEQYF. The CDR3 DNA follows: TGTGCCAGTAACAGGGGCCCTACCTACGAGCAGTACTTC. Full variable domain (outside the CDR3, taken from reference TRBV28 and TRBJ2-7): DVKVTQSSRYLVKRTGEKVFLECVQDMDHENMFWYRQDPGLGLRLIYFSYDVKMKEKGDIPEGYSVSREKKERFSLILESASTNQTSMYLCASNRGPTYEQYFGPGTRLTVT.

This clonotype was picked up many times. The gene calls are TRBV28 and TRBJ2-7; D is possibly TRBD1 (5 bases). From germline, CDR1 is MDHEN and CDR2 SYDVKM. The ends were cut back, 1 base at V and 7 bases at J, with 14 bases in the middle. This CDR3 contains 14 residues. This chain's CDR3 is CASSLSQWGGEQYF. As DNA, the CDR3 is TGTGCCAGCAGTTTATCTCAGTGGGGCGGAGAGCAGTACTTC.

Many counts were recorded for this clonotype. J is TRBJ1-1 and V is TRBV6-1, with no clear D. Trimming removed 6 bases from V and 6 bases from J, with 20 bases in between. Germline V CDR1 and CDR2: MNHNS, SASEGT. This CDR3 has 15 residues. CDR3 nucleotide sequence: TGTGCCAGCAGCTCCAGGAAGGCCCGGTTCCCTGAAGCTTTCTTT. It is translated as CASSSRKARFPEAFF.

J is TRBJ1-1 and V is TRBV10-2; maybe TRBD1 (5 bases). V dropped 8 bases and J dropped 3 bases, with 13 bases sitting between them. The CDR3 contains 13 residues. The V gene's germline CDR1 is WSHSY and CDR2 SAAADI. CDR3 loop: CASSGAIDTEAFF. CDR3 in DNA: TGCGCCAGCTCTGGGGCTATTGACACTGAAGCTTTCTTT.

This clonotype was detected ten times or more. The chain has TRBV11-2 and TRBJ1-4; D gene uncertain. This CDR3 region has 14 residues. V gave up 6 bases and J gave up 5 bases, with 13 bases separating them. CDR1 is SGHAT and CDR2 is FQNNGV in the germline V gene. The CDR3 region is CASRPLWENEKLFF. CDR3 DNA: TGTGCCAGCAGACCTCTCTGGGAAAATGAAAAACTGTTTTTT. Looking up the rest from reference TRBV11-2 and TRBJ1-4 gives the full variable domain: EAGVAQSPRYKIIEKRQSVAFWCNPISGHATLYWYQQILGQGPKLLIQFQNNGVVDDSQLPKDRFSAERLKGVDSTLKIQPAKLEDSAVYLCASRPLWENEKLFFGSGTQLSVL.

The chain is built from TRBV20-1 and TRBJ2-4, with TRBD2 identical over 14 bases. CDR3 length: 15 amino acids. Germline CDR1 is DFQATT and CDR2 is SNEGSKA (reference sequence). Trimming at V came to 3 bases and at J to 6 bases, leaving 4 bases not matched to a gene. The CDR3 protein is CSARKTSGGGNIQYF. CDR3 bases: TGCAGTGCTAGGAAGACTAGCGGGGGGGGAAACATTCAGTACTTC.

This clonotype came up many times. The rearrangement uses TRBV7-9 and TRBJ2-1; unclear D gene. The V end was cut by 5 bases, the J end by 8 bases, with 10 bases between. The CDR3 is 12 amino acids. The germline gives CDR1 SEHNR, CDR2 FQNEAQ (reference sequence). CDR3 in DNA: TGTGCCAGCAGCCCCCCAGGCGATGAGCAGTTCTTC. It is translated as CASSPPGDEQFF.

This clonotype came up a few times. The chain recombines TRBV27 with TRBJ2-1; TRBD2 is a possible D gene (6 bases). V was clipped by 8 bases and J by 0 bases, with 20 bases between them. CDR1 and CDR2 (germline): MNHEY, SMNVEV (reference sequence). The CDR3 is 17 residues long. Written as DNA, the CDR3 is TGTGCCAGCTGTCCCCTGGGGCTAGCGAGCTCCTACAATGAGCAGTTCTTC. This translates into CASCPLGLASSYNEQFF.

Details on this clonotype: The junction does not match germline at one end; this may be a read error. The chain is built from TRBV20-1 and TRBJ1-1, with D tentatively TRBD1 (5 bases). The CDR3 extends over 14 amino acids. CDR1 and CDR2 from the germline V gene are DFQATT and SNEGSKA (reference sequence). CDR3: CSARHGAVGTEASF. CDR3 in DNA: TGCAGTGCTAGACATGGGGCGGTTGGGACTGAAGCTTCCTTT.

This clonotype was seen many times. The rearrangement uses TRBV6-2 or TRBV6-3 and TRBJ2-1; D ambiguous. Germline CDR1 MNHEY, CDR2 SVGEGT. Trimming pared 0 bases from V and 5 bases from J, leaving 14 bases between. This CDR3 comprises 16 residues. CDR3 coding DNA: TGTGCCAGCAGTTACTCAATTAGTACACTGGACAATGAGCAGTTCTTC. It yields the protein CASSYSISTLDNEQFF.

J is TRBJ2-7 and V is TRBV6-2 or TRBV6-3; 10 bases fit TRBD2. There are 17 residues in the CDR3. Germline CDR1 reads MNHEY; CDR2 reads SVGEGT. V was pared by 6 bases and J by 0 bases, with 11 bases of the junction left unmatched. The CDR3 DNA is TGTGCCAGCAGCTCAGGTAGCGGGGGGATAAGCTCCTACGAGCAGTACTTC. Translation gives CASSSGSGGISSYEQYF.

V and J are TRBV4-1 and TRBJ2-5, with D possibly being TRBD1 or TRBD2 (6 bases each). This CDR3 has 14 amino acids. Germline V gene data show CDR1 as MGHRA and CDR2 as YSYEKL. The V end was cut by 6 bases, the J end by 5 bases, with 16 bases between. The CDR3 coding sequence is TGCGCCAGCAGGGGTTGGGGGGCCCGGGAGACCCAGTACTTC. It is translated as CASRGWGARETQYF.

This clonotype was counted at least ten times. The chain recombines TRBV28 with TRBJ2-7; 7 positions match TRBD1. The germline V gene encodes CDR1 MDHEN and CDR2 SYDVKM. The CDR3 has 16 amino acids. J was trimmed by 2 bases and V by 4 bases; bases with no gene match: 11. This CDR3 reads CASSSPTGATTYEQYF. The CDR3 bases are TGTGCCAGCAGTTCCCCCACAGGGGCGACTACCTACGAGCAGTACTTC.

This clonotype showed up many times. The chain employs TRBV5-1 and TRBJ2-2; TRBD1 matches at 11 bases. The CDR3 is 15 amino acids. Per the germline V gene, CDR1 is SGHRS and CDR2 is YFSETQ. The V segment lost 3 bases and the J segment 7 bases; nucleotides outside the gene matches: 5. The CDR3 reads CASSSGQGASGELFF. The CDR3 DNA follows: TGCGCCAGCAGCTCCGGACAGGGGGCGAGCGGGGAGCTGTTTTTT.

This clonotype has a count of ten or more. V and J are TRBV7-2 and TRBJ2-1, with 16 positions matching TRBD2. Trimming at V came to 5 bases and at J to 9 bases, leaving 10 bases not matched to a gene. Looked up from germline, CDR1 is SGHTA and CDR2 is FQGNSA. The CDR3 extends over 17 amino acids. CDR3 DNA: TGTGCCAGCAGCCCTGGGGGGGGACTAGCGGGAGGGGGTGAGCAGTTCTTC. Its translation is CASSPGGGLAGGGEQFF.

This clonotype was observed many times. The V call is TRBV7-9, the J call TRBJ2-5; D may match TRBD1 or TRBD2 (5 bases each). Germline CDR1 and CDR2: SEHNR and FQNEAQ (reference sequence). The germline V and J ends were trimmed by 1 base and 5 bases, with 11 bases remaining between them. The CDR3 has 14 amino acids. DNA of the CDR3: TGTGCCAGCAGCTTAGAGGTGGGGACGGAGACCCAGTACTTC. This translates into CASSLEVGTETQYF.

About this clonotype itself: This may be a read error, as it is one base from a much larger clone. V is TRBV28 and J is TRBJ2-3, with D possibly being TRBD1 (6 bases). This CDR3 has 13 residues. Germline loops: CDR1 MDHEN, CDR2 SYDVKM. The CDR3 region is CASSLARTDTLYF. CDR3 nucleotides: TGTGCCAGCAGTTTAGCCAGGACAGATACGCTGTATTTT.

In its sample, this clonotype was seen a few times. In this CDR3 the conserved last residue, phenylalanine or tryptophan, is missing, so a read error is likely. The chain uses TRBV12-3 or TRBV12-4 and TRBJ1-2, with D tentatively TRBD1 (6 bases). V lost 5 bases to trimming and J lost 2 bases, with 12 bases between them. The CDR3 runs 14 residues. CDR3 sequence: CASSLHQGNYGYTL. The DNA for the CDR3 is TGTGCCAGCAGTCTCCATCAGGGGAACTATGGCTACACCCTC.

Regarding this clonotype: Possible read error: a much larger clone is one base away. V is TRBV7-2 and J is TRBJ2-7; no definite D call. In germline, CDR1 is SGHTA, CDR2 FQGNSA. The CDR3 totals 11 residues. Deletions cut 5 bases from V and 4 bases from J, with 6 bases between. CDR3 DNA sequence: TGTGCCAGCAGCGCGCATTACGAGCAGTACTTC. It is translated as CASSAHYEQYF. The complete variable domain, with remaining parts taken from reference TRBV7-2 and TRBJ2-7, reads GAGVSQSPSNKVTEKGKDVELRCDPISGHTALYWYRQSLGQGLEFLIYFQGNSAPDKSGLPSDRFSAERTGGSVSTLTIQRTQQEDSAVYLCASSAHYEQYFGPGTRLTVT.

The table lists this clonotype with many counts. V is TRBV6-2 or TRBV6-3 and J is TRBJ1-2; 8 bases fit TRBD1. The CDR3 runs to 14 residues. Germline values: CDR1 MNHEY, CDR2 SVGEGT. After removal of 4 bases from V and 3 bases from J, the junction contained 4 bases not matched to a gene. The CDR3 region is CASSLTGDDYGYTF. CDR3 in DNA: TGTGCCAGCAGTTTGACAGGGGACGACTATGGCTACACCTTC.

As for this clonotype: Just one base apart from a much larger clone, this may be a read error. The chain has TRBV27 and TRBJ2-7; the match to TRBD2 covers 8 bases. This CDR3 contains 15 residues. The germline V gene has CDR1 MNHEY and CDR2 SMNVEV (reference sequence). After removal of 3 bases from V and 6 bases from J, the junction contained 10 bases not matched to a gene. The CDR3 is CASSLRGLVGSEQYF. The DNA for the CDR3 is TGTGCCAGCAGTTTGAGGGGACTAGTGGGCTCCGAGCAGTACTTC.

This clonotype was recorded many times. The chain is built from TRBV7-9 and TRBJ2-3; TRBD2 agrees at 11 bases. The CDR3 spans 19 residues. The V segment lost 4 bases and the J segment 4 bases; nucleotides outside the gene matches: 16. Germline V lookup: CDR1 SEHNR, CDR2 FQNEAQ (reference sequence). CDR3 region: CASSSGPSGRRGSADTQYF. The CDR3 DNA sequence: TGTGCCAGCAGCTCAGGACCTAGCGGGAGGAGAGGGAGCGCAGATACGCAGTATTTT.

There are many counts of this clonotype. The V call is TRBV28, the J call TRBJ1-5; weak D call: TRBD1 (5 bases). Trimming removed 7 bases at V and 2 bases at J, with 15 bases between. Per the germline V gene, CDR1 is MDHEN and CDR2 is SYDVKM. This CDR3 has 15 residues. CDR3 region: CASTLQGIGNQPQHF. The CDR3 DNA reads as TGTGCCAGCACCCTCCAGGGAATCGGCAATCAGCCCCAGCATTTT.

The sample holds many counts of this clonotype. The V call is TRBV5-5, the J call TRBJ2-1; D may be TRBD1 (5 bases). The CDR3 runs to 12 residues. Germline values: CDR1 SGHKS, CDR2 YYEKEE (reference sequence). Trimming shortened V by 0 bases and J by 7 bases, and 5 bases separated the two germline ends. The CDR3 region is CASSLDRNEQFF. CDR3 sequence (DNA): TGTGCCAGCAGCTTGGACAGGAATGAGCAGTTCTTC.

This clonotype has just one count. This clone may be a read error of a much larger clone one base away. The chain uses TRBV9 and TRBJ2-1, with TRBD2 identical over 7 bases. Near its end, the DNA agrees better with TRBJ2-5, so the J call may be wrong. CDR1 is SGDLS and CDR2 is YYNGEE in the germline V gene. The CDR3 is 14 residues long. CDR3 nucleotides: TGTGCCGGCAGCGTCCAAGCGGGAAGCGAGACCCAGTACTTC. Its protein product is CAGSVQAGSETQYF.

Of note for this clonotype: The likely explanation is a read error, given a far larger clone one base away. The chain recombines TRBV9 with TRBJ2-5; D not certain. The CDR3 spans 16 residues. Per the germline V gene, CDR1 is SGDLS and CDR2 is YYNGEE. CDR3 in amino acids: CASSVGTSPDPYEQHF. In DNA, the CDR3 is TGTGCCAGCAGCGTAGGGACCTCCCCGGACCCCTACGAGCAGCACTTC. The entire variable domain, with the rest obtained from reference TRBV9 and TRBJ2-5, is as follows: DSGVTQTPKHLITATGQRVTLRCSPRSGDLSVYWYQQSLDQGLQFLIQYYNGEERAKGNILERFSAQQFPDLHSELNLSSLELGDSALYFCASSVGTSPDPYEQHFGPGTRLLVL.

Only a few counts were recorded for this clonotype. The V and J genes are TRBV28 and TRBJ2-1; tentatively, D is TRBD1 or TRBD2 (5 bases each). From germline, CDR1 is MDHEN and CDR2 SYDVKM. The V end was cut by 4 bases, the J end by 3 bases, with 19 bases between. This CDR3 comprises 17 residues. The CDR3 region is CASSSWDAKTSYNEQFF. The CDR3, as DNA: TGTGCCAGCAGTTCGTGGGACGCAAAAACTAGCTACAATGAGCAGTTCTTC.

The chain recombines TRBV28 with TRBJ1-5; weak D call: TRBD1 (6 bases). Germline CDR1 MDHEN, CDR2 SYDVKM. V was cut by 3 bases and J by 1 base, with 13 bases left in between. The CDR3 is 16 residues long. The CDR3 coding sequence is TGTGCCAGCAGTTTTAGTCCGGACAGCAGCAATCAGCCCCAGCATTTT. Its protein is CASSFSPDSSNQPQHF.

This clonotype came up many times. The V call is TRBV11-2, the J call TRBJ1-1; D uncertain. The CDR3 sequence is 13 residues long. The V gene's germline CDR1 is SGHAT and CDR2 FQNNGV. Trimming pared 5 bases from V and 0 bases from J, leaving 7 bases between. The CDR3 DNA reads TGTGCCAGCAGCCCCCAACTGAACACTGAAGCTTTCTTT. It specifies CASSPQLNTEAFF.

This clonotype appeared many times. This chain connects TRBV12-3 or TRBV12-4 to TRBJ2-2, with 11 bases aligning to TRBD2. Trimming at V came to 5 bases and at J to 3 bases, leaving 5 bases not matched to a gene. The CDR3 is 16 residues long. CDR3 protein: CASSQGLAVDTGELFF. CDR3 nucleotide sequence: TGTGCCAGCAGTCAGGGACTAGCGGTGGACACCGGGGAGCTGTTTTTT.

In this sample, this clonotype turned up a few times. V gene TRBV15 combines with J gene TRBJ2-3; TRBD2 matches 7 bases. Per germline, CDR1 LNHNV and CDR2 YYDKDF (reference sequence). The CDR3 is 16 residues long. Trimming cost V 0 bases and J 5 bases; bases outside gene matches: 8. The CDR3 is CATSRDLVGGVDTQYF. The CDR3 DNA reads as TGTGCCACCAGCAGAGATCTTGTGGGGGGGGTAGATACGCAGTATTTT.